The 18 T cell receptor beta chains presented below share a single source sample, sequenced in a study of blood T cell repertoires in COVID-19. Using immunoSEQ multiplex PCR, the repertoire was profiled, and TCRdb retains in-frame clones only, with some absent. This sample has around 26,000 clones, with more than 70% found just once. Material for sequencing was peripheral blood. These receptor sequences come from a human donor in a cohort sampled during active COVID-19.

The J gene is TRBJ2-7, the V gene TRBV2; 7 positions match TRBD2. The CDR3 spans 11 residues. Germline V gene data show CDR1 as SNHLY and CDR2 as FYNNEI. J lost 3 bases, V lost 8 bases, and 1 base had no gene match. The CDR3 DNA reads as TGTGCCAGCGCGGGGGTCTACGAGCAGTACTTC. It encodes CASAGVYEQYF.

The chain is built from TRBV18 and TRBJ1-1; D not certain. Germline assignment: CDR1 KGHSH and CDR2 LQKENI. V was shortened by 6 bases and J by 5 bases, with 19 bases between the two germline ends. The CDR3 length is 15 residues. This CDR3 reads CASSPADLEATEAFF. Written as DNA, the CDR3 is TGTGCCAGCTCCCCCGCGGATCTGGAGGCTACTGAAGCTTTCTTT.

This clone was seen a handful of times. The J gene is TRBJ2-1, the V gene TRBV5-1; 8 positions match TRBD2. CDR3 length equals 14 residues. Germline V CDR1 and CDR2: SGHRS, YFSETQ. J gave up 3 bases and V 4 bases, and 3 bases lay outside the gene matches. For the CDR3, the DNA is TGCGCCAGCAGCCATAGCGGGATCTACAATGAGCAGTTCTTC. As protein: CASSHSGIYNEQFF.

CDR3 sequence (DNA): TGCGCCAGCAGCGACGTGACTAGCGGGAGGGCCACAGATACGCAGTATTTT. Its protein product is CASSDVTSGRATDTQYF. This chain connects TRBV5-1 to TRBJ2-3; TRBD2 matches at 14 bases. Germline V lookup: CDR1 SGHRS, CDR2 YFSETQ. J was trimmed by 2 bases and V by 4 bases; bases with no gene match: 6. CDR3 length: 17 amino acids.

V usage is TRBV18 and J usage is TRBJ1-1; 8 positions agree with TRBD1. The CDR3 has 17 residues. The germline CDR1 and CDR2 sequences are KGHSH and LQKENI. Unmatched junction bases numbered 10, after V lost 4 bases and J lost 0 bases. CDR3 residues: CASSLSRTGFMNTEAFF. The CDR3 nucleotides read TGTGCCAGCTCACTTTCGCGGACAGGGTTCATGAACACTGAAGCTTTCTTT.

V and J are TRBV11-3 and TRBJ2-2; 11 bases fit TRBD1. Germline loops: CDR1 SGHNT, CDR2 YENEEA. With 3 bases clipped from V and 6 bases from J, the junction kept 3 bases outside the gene matches. CDR3 size: 15 residues. The CDR3 spells CASSLGQGVAGELFF. The CDR3 DNA follows: TGTGCCAGCAGCTTGGGACAGGGGGTAGCCGGGGAGCTGTTTTTT.

This clone was counted once. This rearrangement joins TRBV7-3 to TRBJ1-1, with D possibly being TRBD1 (5 bases). CDR3 size: 15 residues. Trimming stripped 1 base from V and 2 bases from J, with 11 bases between. The V gene's germline CDR1 is SGHTA and CDR2 FQGTGA. The chain's CDR3 is CASSLNGGENTEAFF. For the CDR3, the DNA is TGTGCCAGCAGCTTAAACGGGGGTGAAAACACTGAAGCTTTCTTT.

This chain uses TRBV27 with TRBJ2-3, with D maybe TRBD1 (6 bases). V dropped 5 bases and J dropped 0 bases, with 21 bases sitting between them. Germline CDR1 and CDR2: MNHEY and SMNVEV (reference sequence). The CDR3 is made up of 18 amino acids. The CDR3 loop reads CASSLTLKGVWSTDTQYF. The CDR3 DNA sequence: TGTGCCAGCAGTCTGACTCTCAAGGGGGTCTGGAGCACAGATACGCAGTATTTT.

The J gene is TRBJ1-1, the V gene TRBV7-2; D gene ambiguous. Trimming took off 4 bases at V and 1 base at J, with 10 bases between the two ends. This CDR3 region has 14 residues. Germline V lookup: CDR1 SGHTA, CDR2 FQGNSA. The CDR3 sequence: CASSYGVANTEAFF. In nucleotides, the CDR3 is TGTGCCAGCAGCTACGGGGTGGCGAACACTGAAGCTTTCTTT.

In its sample, this clone was seen a few times. The chain is built from TRBV19 and TRBJ2-1; 7 bases match TRBD2. The length of the CDR3 is 14 residues. Per germline, CDR1 LNHDA and CDR2 SQIVND (reference sequence). The J segment lost 4 bases and the V segment lost 5 bases, leaving 5 bases of the junction unmatched. DNA of the CDR3: TGTGCCAGTAGTGCCCTAGCGGTTTACAATGAGCAGTTCTTC. Its protein product is CASSALAVYNEQFF.

This clone has just one count. The gene calls are TRBV9 and TRBJ1-4; a weak D match, TRBD1 (6 bases). V was clipped by 3 bases and J by 4 bases, with 13 bases between them. Per germline, CDR1 SGDLS and CDR2 YYNGEE. The CDR3 is 15 residues long. Here the CDR3 DNA reads TGTGCCAGCAGCGCCCGGGACAACTATAATGAAAAACTGTTTTTT. Residues: CASSARDNYNEKLFF.

By share of the sample, this clone is medium-sized. The V call is TRBV4-2, the J call TRBJ1-1; TRBD1 matches at 7 bases. CDR1 LGHNA and CDR2 YNFKEQ come from the germline V gene. V lost 1 base to trimming and J lost 8 bases; unmatched junction nucleotides: 1. The CDR3 totals 12 residues. In DNA form, the CDR3 reads TGTGCCAGCAGCCAAGCAGGGGGGGAAGCTTTCTTT. Translated: CASSQAGGEAFF.

The chain has TRBV5-1 and TRBJ1-1; tentative D call: TRBD1 (6 bases). The germline V gene encodes CDR1 SGHRS and CDR2 YFSETQ. Trimming left V 1 base short and J 3 bases short, with 7 bases between. This CDR3 is built from 13 residues. CDR3 amino acids: CASSLKGDTEAFF. Written as DNA, the CDR3 is TGCGCCAGCAGCTTGAAGGGGGACACTGAAGCTTTCTTT.

The rearrangement joins TRBV2 to TRBJ2-5, with D maybe TRBD1 (6 bases). The V end lost 8 bases, the J end lost 5 bases, and 18 bases lay between the germline ends. Germline V gene lookup returns CDR1 SNHLY and CDR2 FYNNEI. This CDR3 spans 14 amino acids. This chain's CDR3 is CASAKNRAGETQYF. In DNA, the CDR3 is TGTGCCAGCGCAAAAAACAGGGCCGGGGAGACCCAGTACTTC.

This clone came up a few times. V is TRBV6-2 or TRBV6-3 and J is TRBJ2-5; a possible D gene is TRBD2 (5 bases). Germline CDR1 and CDR2: MNHEY and SVGEGT. The CDR3 runs 14 residues. V lost 5 bases, J lost 2 bases, and 12 bases lay in between. The CDR3 region is CASSPRGQQETQYF. The CDR3 region has the DNA TGTGCCAGCAGTCCCAGAGGGCAGCAAGAGACCCAGTACTTC.

J is TRBJ1-3 and V is TRBV5-1, with TRBD1 matching 10 bases. Germline lookup yields CDR1 SGHRS and CDR2 YFSETQ. V lost 2 bases and J lost 3; bases outside the gene matches: 5. The CDR3 runs 16 residues. CDR3 sequence reads: CASSFAGTGVGNTIYF. CDR3 DNA: TGCGCCAGCAGCTTCGCCGGGACAGGGGTTGGAAACACCATATATTTT.

The chain combines TRBV19 with TRBJ1-3; D gene ambiguous. Trimming removed 5 bases at V and 0 bases at J, with 17 bases between. This CDR3 spans 17 amino acids. Looked up from germline, CDR1 is LNHDA and CDR2 is SQIVND (reference sequence). CDR3 amino acids: CASSYKSSRYSGNTIYF. CDR3 nucleotides: TGTGCCAGTAGTTATAAATCGAGCCGGTACTCTGGAAACACCATATATTTT.

V and J are TRBV7-2 and TRBJ1-6, with a weak D call TRBD1 (5 bases). Trimming pared 3 bases from V and 5 bases from J, leaving 11 bases between. Germline V lookup: CDR1 SGHTA, CDR2 FQGNSA. The CDR3 loop spans 15 amino acids. The CDR3 loop is CASSFSDRNNSPLHF. CDR3 coding DNA: TGTGCCAGCAGCTTTAGTGACAGAAATAATTCACCCCTCCACTTT.